The text below deals with one TCR beta chain. A few counts support this clonotype. Its binding antigen is unknown. No clone much larger than this one lies a single base away; base qualities are absent. This entry is derived from a study (dated by TCRdb to about 2015). With regard to the full study: Whether tumor-infiltrating Tregs in breast cancer are recruited from blood Tregs or converted in situ from other CD4+ T cell subsets was tested. The research as a whole found: The greatest overlap of tumor-infiltrating Treg TCR alpha and beta sequences was observed with tumor naive CD4+ T cells, followed by blood naive CD4+ T cells. Tumor memory CD4+ T cell TCR gene usage clustered with blood and lymph node memory CD4+ cells and lymph node naive CD4+ cells. Validation in the larger cohort was restricted to a single TCR beta V-J rearrangement rather than whole repertoires.

CD4+CD45RO+CD25- cells were isolated as memory CD4+ T cells. Tregs, naive and memory CD4+ T cells from tumor, blood and ipsilateral draining lymph nodes of about 5 breast cancer patients underwent full-length TCR alpha and beta sequencing. Tumor tissue and lymph nodes obtained from ipsilateral axillary dissection were perfused with PBS, minced and then digested with collagenase I and hyaluronidase. Mononuclear cells from lymph nodes or around 53 ml of peripheral blood were isolated by Ficoll density gradient centrifugation. A purity exceeding 90% was confirmed by FACS for the sorted cell populations. From cysteine to phenylalanine, the CDR3 is 11 amino acids long. Only the CDR3 DNA stays, 33 bases, in frame from base 1. Reading the germline V gene gives CDR1 SQVTM and CDR2 ANQGSEA. Full-length TCR variable regions were amplified by 5' RACE PCR with constant-region reverse primers, and semi-nested PCR with Nested Universal Primer A was subsequently performed. Using the ReliaPrep RNA Cell Miniprep System, total RNA was extracted, and the SMARTer RACE 5'/3' Kit was then used to reverse transcribe the RNA into 5'RACE-ready cDNA. An Illumina MiSeq was used to sequence the full-length TCR alpha and beta libraries, which had been barcoded with multiplex adaptors. Processing in the source paper ran as follows. For each of nine subset-tissue groups, sequencing data from the five patients were pooled, and the groups were then compared using unsupervised clustering of TCR gene usage. Repertoire similarity was calculated with the Morisita-Horn index, weighting shared sequences by their contribution to each repertoire. TCRdb reworked the public reads: Q25 trimming with fastp, MiXCR clone assembly, productive beta chains retained. CDR3 protein sequences are deduplicated, and each keeps its most common genes and DNA. TCRdb, not the original authors, processed these V and J calls. The sample has approximately 60,000 distinct CDR3 sequences on record, approximately 23% of them singletons. The ten most abundant clones make up about 3% of the sample.

The chain joins TRBV29-1 to TRBJ1-3, with TRBD1 tentatively as D gene (5 bases match). The receptor comes from a female donor with breast cancer. What was sequenced was memory CD4+ T cells sorted from a lymph node. Per the publication, the cell subset or site label means: memory CD4+ T cells, CD4+CD45RO+CD25-. CDR3 region: CGAQVGNTIYF. The nucleotide sequence is given as TGCGGCGCACAGGTTGGAAACACCATATATTTT.